This T cell receptor (beta chain) derives from a study of T cells in Graves' hyperthyroidism and ophthalmopathy. Findings and limits, study-wide: Prediction of ophthalmopathy progression came a median around 6 months pre-onset.

Amplification targeted TCR beta CDR3 regions from RNA transcripts. First-round RT-PCR targeting the TCR CDR3 was performed with the HTBI primer set. TCRdb used MiXCR to reprocess the multiplex PCR reads, holding one entry per CDR3 protein. The table has about 540,000 distinct CDR3 sequences, just over 45% seen once. This clonotype was found once. Its specificity is not known. The junction departs from germline at one end; a sequencing error may be responsible. Diagnosis of hyperthyroidism was new in patients aged 18 to 65, and its duration was under 2 months. Diagnostic decisions used clinical symptoms, serum thyroxine and TRAb, thyroid ultrasound and orbital computed tomography. The sample consisted of peripheral blood or thyroid tissue (not recorded which). This clonotype was sampled from a woman aged 18-30 years with Graves' hyperthyroidism.

The CDR3 region is CASSEGWQSEKLLF. DNA for the CDR3: TGTGCCAGCAGTGAAGGGTGGCAGAGTGAAAAACTGTTGTTT. The chain links TRBV2 to TRBJ1-4; D gene ambiguous. Germline V gene sequence: CDR1 SNHLY, CDR2 FYNNEI. The CDR3 covers 14 residues.